This TCR beta chain was retrieved from a study of blood T cell repertoires in COVID-19. Only in-frame clones appear in the TCRdb table, and some are missing; sequencing was by immunoSEQ multiplex PCR. This sample carries approximately 62,000 clones, 75% to 85% of them seen once, and the ten largest clones take more than 12%. V gave up 6 bases and J gave up 3 bases; unmatched junction bases: 13. Germline V gene sequence: CDR1 PRHDT, CDR2 FYEKMQ (reference sequence). This CDR3 has 16 residues. The specimen was peripheral blood. The rearrangement uses TRBV13 and TRBJ2-7; TRBD1 matches 8 bases. This sequence originates from an elderly man with acute or convalescent COVID-19. The CDR3 DNA follows: TGTGCCAGCAGGACCTCCAGACAGGGGTCAGTCTACGAGCAGTACTTC. Residues: CASRTSRQGSVYEQYF.